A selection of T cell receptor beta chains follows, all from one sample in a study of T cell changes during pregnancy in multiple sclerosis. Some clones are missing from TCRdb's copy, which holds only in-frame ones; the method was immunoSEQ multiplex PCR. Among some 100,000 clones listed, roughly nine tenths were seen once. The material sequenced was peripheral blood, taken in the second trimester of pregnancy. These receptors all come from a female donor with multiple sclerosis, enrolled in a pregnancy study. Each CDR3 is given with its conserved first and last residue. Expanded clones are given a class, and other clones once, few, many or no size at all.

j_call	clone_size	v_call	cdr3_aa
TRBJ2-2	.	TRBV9	CASSPQAADGELFF
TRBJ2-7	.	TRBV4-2	CASSQDPASAFYEQYF
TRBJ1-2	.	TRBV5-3	CAEAPTGGHYGYTF
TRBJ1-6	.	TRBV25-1	CASSETRASGNSPLHF
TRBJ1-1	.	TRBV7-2	CASSSLDGSTEAFF
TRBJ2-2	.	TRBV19	CASSTTGVSTGELFF
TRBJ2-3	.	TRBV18	CASSPTSGGRGTDTQYF
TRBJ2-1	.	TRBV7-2	CASSSELAGAYNEQFF
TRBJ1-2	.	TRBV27	CASSLAGQGNYGYTF
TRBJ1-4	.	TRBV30	CAWRRTGRDEKLFF
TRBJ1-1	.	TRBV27	CASGRQGAEYFTEAFF
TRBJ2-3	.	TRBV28	CASNSPGTGKGTQYF
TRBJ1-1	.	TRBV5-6	CASSFRTGEAFF
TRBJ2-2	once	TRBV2	CASSARTSGGSGELFF
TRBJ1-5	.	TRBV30	CAWSTGTGGTDQPQHF
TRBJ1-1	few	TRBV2	CASRIEPNTEAFF
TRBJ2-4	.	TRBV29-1	CSVGGRQKNIQYF
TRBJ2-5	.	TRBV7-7	CASSKGTANSLRGETQYF
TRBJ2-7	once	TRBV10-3	CAISVAGDFEQYF
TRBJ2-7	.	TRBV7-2	CASSWTSGRRSYEQYF
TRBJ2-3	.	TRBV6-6	CASSYSGGRGTDTQYF
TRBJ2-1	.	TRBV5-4	CASSTGTGINEQFF